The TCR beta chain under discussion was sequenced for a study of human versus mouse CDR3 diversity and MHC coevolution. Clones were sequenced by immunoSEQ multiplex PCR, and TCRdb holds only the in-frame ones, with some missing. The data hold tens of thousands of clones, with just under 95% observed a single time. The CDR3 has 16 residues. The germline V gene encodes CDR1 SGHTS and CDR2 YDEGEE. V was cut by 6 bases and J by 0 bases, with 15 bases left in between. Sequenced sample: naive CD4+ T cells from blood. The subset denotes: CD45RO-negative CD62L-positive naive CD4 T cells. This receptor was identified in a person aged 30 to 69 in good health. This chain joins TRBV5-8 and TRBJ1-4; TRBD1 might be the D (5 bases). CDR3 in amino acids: CASIFSSGSTNEKLFF. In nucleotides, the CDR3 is TGTGCCAGCATCTTCTCTTCAGGGTCAACTAATGAAAAACTGTTTTTT. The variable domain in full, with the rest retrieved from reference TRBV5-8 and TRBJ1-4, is EAGVTQSPTHLIKTRGQQATLRCSPISGHTSVYWYQQALGLGLQFLLWYDEGEERNRGNFPPRFSGRQFPNYSSELNVNALELEDSALYLCASIFSSGSTNEKLFFGSGTQLSVL.